One sample yielded the 5 T cell receptor beta chains listed below, sequenced in a study of cytomegalovirus exposure and HLA in healthy donors. Amplification used 60 Vbeta primers and 13 Jbeta primers. Sequencing was performed with immunoSEQ multiplex PCR; in TCRdb, only in-frame clones are kept and a portion is missing. The table shows over 70,000 clones, with 77% occurring only once. The sequencing input was PBMCs. These receptors were collected from a man in his forties or fifties in good health and CMV-seropositive.

J is TRBJ2-7 and V is TRBV11-2, with 11 bases that match TRBD1. This CDR3 contains 15 residues. The germline CDR1 and CDR2 sequences are SGHAT and FQNNGV. Unmatched junction bases numbered 9, after V lost 5 bases and J lost 6 bases. For the CDR3, the DNA is TGTGCCAGCAGCCCGGGGACAGGGGGTCTTCGCGAGCAGTACTTC. Protein sequence: CASSPGTGGLREQYF.

The rearrangement joins TRBV11-3 to TRBJ2-6; D ambiguous. CDR1 and CDR2 (germline): SGHNT, YENEEA. CDR3 size: 13 residues. V lost 8 bases to trimming and J lost 0 bases, with 5 bases between them. Here the CDR3 DNA reads TGTGCCAGCGAACACTCTGGGGCCAACGTCCTGACTTTC. It codes for CASEHSGANVLTF.

This rearrangement joins TRBV19 to TRBJ1-1; 9 positions match TRBD1. Germline assignment: CDR1 LNHDA and CDR2 SQIVND (reference sequence). CDR3 length: 15 residues. V lost 11 bases to trimming and J lost 3 bases; unmatched junction nucleotides: 13. For the CDR3, the DNA is TGTGCCGGCACCTACAGGGGGCGATGGGACACTGAAGCTTTCTTT. Encoded protein: CAGTYRGRWDTEAFF.

As regards this clone: At one boundary the junction diverges from the germline segment, which might be a read error. This chain links TRBV13 with TRBJ2-4; 8 positions match TRBD2. CDR1 is PRHDT, CDR2 FYEKMQ, per germline (reference sequence). This CDR3 contains 17 residues. CDR3 loop: CASSLVSGSVAKNSQYF. The CDR3 DNA is TGTGCCAGCAGCTTAGTAAGCGGGAGTGTGGCCAAAAACAGTCAGTACTTC.

The chain joins TRBV6-4 to TRBJ1-5, with D possibly being TRBD1 (6 bases). The CDR3 loop spans 13 amino acids. Trimming pared 4 bases from V and 3 bases from J, leaving 7 bases between. Per the germline V gene, CDR1 is MRHNA and CDR2 is SNTAGT. CDR3 sequence: CASSGTANQPQHF. The CDR3 coding sequence is TGTGCCAGCAGTGGGACAGCCAATCAGCCCCAGCATTTT.